Below are 21 T cell receptor beta chains sequenced from a single sample in a study of T cell responses to AZD1222 COVID-19 vaccine. Generated by immunoSEQ multiplex PCR, the TCRdb table keeps only in-frame clones and is missing some. This table has 98,000 or so clones, roughly 90% appearing once. The sample consisted of peripheral blood, taken on day 0 of MenACWY control vaccination. All receptors come from an adult in good health.

V usage is TRBV3-1 (or the pseudogene TRBV3-2) and J usage is TRBJ1-1; D is unresolved. V gave up 2 bases and J gave up 2 bases, with 3 bases separating them. This CDR3 region has 12 residues. CDR1 is LGHDT, CDR2 YNNKEL, per germline (reference sequence). The CDR3 is CASSQRNTEAFF. The DNA for the CDR3 is TGTGCCAGCAGCCAACGAAACACTGAAGCTTTCTTT.

The chain combines TRBV5-1 with TRBJ1-5; D gene unclear. Germline CDR1 is SGHRS and CDR2 is YFSETQ. V gave up 4 bases and J gave up 5 bases, with 16 bases separating them. The CDR3 extends over 15 amino acids. CDR3 loop: CASSADPDGYQPQHF. CDR3 coding DNA: TGCGCCAGCAGCGCGGACCCAGACGGGTATCAGCCCCAGCATTTT.

The rearrangement links TRBV6-6 to TRBJ2-3; 11 nucleotides agree with TRBD2. The CDR3 contains 19 residues. V trimming: 5 bases; J trimming: 5 bases; junction bases outside the gene matches: 18. Germline lookup yields CDR1 MNHNY and CDR2 SVGAGI (reference sequence). The CDR3 DNA follows: TGTGCCAGCAGTCTACAATTGCCCCCGGGACTAGCGGTCGGAGATACGCAGTATTTT. It is translated as CASSLQLPPGLAVGDTQYF.

This sequence joins TRBV6-2 or TRBV6-3 and TRBJ2-1, with TRBD1 matching over 7 bases. Per germline, CDR1 MNHEY and CDR2 SVGEGT. J gave up 8 bases and V 5 bases, and 9 bases lay outside the gene matches. This CDR3 has 14 amino acids. The CDR3 DNA follows: TGTGCCAGCAGTCCCCGGACAGGTCGTCATGAGCAGTTCTTC. It specifies CASSPRTGRHEQFF.

The chain recombines TRBV6-5 with TRBJ1-1, with TRBD1 matching 7 bases. The CDR3 contains 14 residues. V was pared by 4 bases and J by 4 bases, with 6 bases of the junction left unmatched. In germline, CDR1 is MNHEY, CDR2 SVGAGI. This CDR3 is CASSFAGGPTEAFF. In DNA form, the CDR3 reads TGTGCCAGCAGTTTTGCAGGGGGTCCCACTGAAGCTTTCTTT.

The rearrangement uses TRBV5-1 and TRBJ2-3, with D perhaps matching TRBD1 or TRBD2 (5 bases each). CDR3 length: 13 residues. Germline-derived CDR1 and CDR2 are SGHRS and YFSETQ. The V and J ends lost 4 bases and 2 bases respectively, with 8 bases between them. The CDR3 here is CASSTGTTDTQYF. CDR3 in DNA: TGCGCCAGCAGCACCGGGACCACAGATACGCAGTATTTT.

The V gene is TRBV3-1 (or the pseudogene TRBV3-2), the J gene TRBJ2-6; the match to TRBD1 covers 8 bases. The germline V gene has CDR1 LGHDT and CDR2 YNNKEL (reference sequence). The CDR3 sequence is 20 residues long. Trimming took 0 bases from V and 0 from J; bases not matched to a gene: 10. For the CDR3, the DNA is TGTGCCAGCAGCCAAGACCAGAGGACAGGGTGGAACTCTGGGGCCAACGTCCTGACTTTC. This sequence encodes CASSQDQRTGWNSGANVLTF.

The chain couples TRBV5-1 to TRBJ2-1; D tentatively fits TRBD1 or TRBD2 (5 bases each). Trimming removed 7 bases at V and 5 bases at J, with 13 bases between. The CDR3 runs to 13 residues. Germline V gene lookup returns CDR1 SGHRS and CDR2 YFSETQ. Here the CDR3 reads CASYRDGDNEQFF. In nucleotides, the CDR3 is TGCGCCAGCTACCGGGACGGAGACAATGAGCAGTTCTTC.

The CDR3 reads CASRTTGGYSPLHF. The CDR3 nucleotides read TGTGCCAGCAGGACGACAGGGGGCTATTCACCCCTCCACTTT. The chain recombines TRBV2 with TRBJ1-6, with 10 bases identical to TRBD1. V dropped 6 bases and J dropped 8; count of bases not matched to a gene: 4. CDR1 SNHLY and CDR2 FYNNEI come from the germline V gene. The CDR3 runs to 14 residues.

The chain carries TRBV7-8 and TRBJ2-7, with 7 bases matching TRBD1. Germline lookup yields CDR1 SGHVS and CDR2 FQNEAQ. This CDR3 is built from 15 residues. Losses at the gene ends were 4 bases for V and 7 bases for J; bases not matched to a gene: 13. The CDR3 DNA is TGTGCCAGCAGCTCCACGGGACAGCCTATAGTTGAGCAGTACTTC. This codes for CASSSTGQPIVEQYF.

This chain uses TRBV10-2 with TRBJ1-1; the D gene is possibly TRBD1 (5 bases). The V end lost 3 bases, the J end lost 2 bases, and 10 bases lay between the germline ends. CDR3 length: 14 amino acids. CDR1 and CDR2 (germline): WSHSY, SAAADI. CDR3 bases: TGCGCCAGCAGTGATGGGGGTTCTAACACTGAAGCTTTCTTT. Amino acids: CASSDGGSNTEAFF.

The chain joins TRBV5-6 to TRBJ2-6, with 8 bases fitting TRBD1. J lost 4 bases, V lost 4 bases, and 10 bases had no gene match. Germline V gives CDR1 SGHDT, CDR2 YYEEEE. The CDR3 runs 17 residues. The CDR3 DNA reads as TGTGCCAGCAGCCCCGGACAGGGTTGGGCGGGGGCCAACGTCCTGACTTTC. Translation gives CASSPGQGWAGANVLTF.

The chain employs TRBV28 and TRBJ2-7; D ambiguous. The V gene's germline CDR1 is MDHEN and CDR2 SYDVKM. The CDR3 sequence is 14 residues long. V dropped 1 base and J dropped 2 bases, with 9 bases sitting between them. The chain's CDR3 is CASSLSSDTYEQYF. The CDR3 nucleotides read TGTGCCAGCAGTTTATCTTCTGACACCTACGAGCAGTACTTC.

The rearrangement links TRBV5-6 to TRBJ1-2; 7 bases are a match to TRBD1. J lost 8 bases, V lost 1 base, and 2 bases had no gene match. Germline V lookup: CDR1 SGHDT, CDR2 YYEEEE. The length of the CDR3 is 12 residues. CDR3 loop: CASSLRGGGYTF. Here the CDR3 DNA reads TGTGCCAGCAGCTTGCGAGGGGGCGGCTACACCTTC.

The gene calls are TRBV28 and TRBJ1-5, with 7 bases matching TRBD1. Per germline, CDR1 MDHEN and CDR2 SYDVKM. The CDR3 is made up of 16 amino acids. Trimming took 6 bases from V and 4 from J; bases not matched to a gene: 12. CDR3 in DNA: TGTGCCAGCAGCCCCGTCGACAGGGTATCGAATCAGCCCCAGCATTTT. Its translation is CASSPVDRVSNQPQHF.

This chain links TRBV7-2 with TRBJ2-3, with D possibly matching TRBD2 (6 bases). CDR1 and CDR2 (germline): SGHTA, FQGNSA. CDR3 length equals 14 residues. V was clipped by 2 bases and J by 6 bases, with 12 bases between them. Here the CDR3 DNA reads TGTGCCAGCAGCTTATGGCTTCGGGGGGATACGCAGTATTTT. Translated: CASSLWLRGDTQYF.

This rearrangement joins TRBV6-2 or TRBV6-3 to TRBJ1-6; TRBD1 matches at 7 bases. The CDR3 is 16 residues long. The J segment lost 6 bases and the V segment lost 3 bases, leaving 8 bases of the junction unmatched. Per the germline V gene, CDR1 is MNHEY and CDR2 is SVGEGT. In DNA form, the CDR3 reads TGTGCCAGCAGTTATCACGCCGGGGACAGTAATTCACCCCTCCACTTT. Translated: CASSYHAGDSNSPLHF.

The chain carries TRBV20-1 and TRBJ1-1; TRBD1 matches 7 bases. Germline loops: CDR1 DFQATT, CDR2 SNEGSKA (reference sequence). The CDR3 extends over 11 amino acids. The V segment lost 3 bases and the J segment 6 bases; nucleotides outside the gene matches: 1. The DNA for the CDR3 is TGCAGTGCTAGGGGGACAGCTGAAGCTTTCTTT. Protein product: CSARGTAEAFF.

The chain links TRBV5-6 to TRBJ1-2; 10 nucleotides line up with TRBD1. CDR3 length: 15 amino acids. V was pared by 0 bases and J by 4 bases, with 3 bases of the junction left unmatched. Germline CDR1 and CDR2: SGHDT and YYEEEE. For the CDR3, the DNA is TGTGCCAGCAGCTTGGTAGGACAGGGGGGCTATGGCTACACCTTC. This gives the protein CASSLVGQGGYGYTF.

The chain has TRBV11-2 and TRBJ1-2; D remains ambiguous. The CDR3 extends over 12 amino acids. Germline V CDR1 and CDR2: SGHAT, FQNNGV. V gave up 5 bases and J gave up 0 bases, with 4 bases separating them. CDR3 sequence: CASSGTNYGYTF. The CDR3 bases are TGTGCCAGCAGCGGAACTAACTATGGCTACACCTTC.

The J gene is TRBJ1-2, the V gene TRBV24-1; a weak D match, TRBD1 (5 bases). Germline CDR1 KGHDR, CDR2 SFDVKD. V lost 4 bases to trimming and J lost 4 bases, with 6 bases between them. This CDR3 is built from 12 residues. CDR3: CATSDTGYGYTF. Written as DNA, the CDR3 is TGTGCCACCAGTGACACAGGCTATGGCTACACCTTC.